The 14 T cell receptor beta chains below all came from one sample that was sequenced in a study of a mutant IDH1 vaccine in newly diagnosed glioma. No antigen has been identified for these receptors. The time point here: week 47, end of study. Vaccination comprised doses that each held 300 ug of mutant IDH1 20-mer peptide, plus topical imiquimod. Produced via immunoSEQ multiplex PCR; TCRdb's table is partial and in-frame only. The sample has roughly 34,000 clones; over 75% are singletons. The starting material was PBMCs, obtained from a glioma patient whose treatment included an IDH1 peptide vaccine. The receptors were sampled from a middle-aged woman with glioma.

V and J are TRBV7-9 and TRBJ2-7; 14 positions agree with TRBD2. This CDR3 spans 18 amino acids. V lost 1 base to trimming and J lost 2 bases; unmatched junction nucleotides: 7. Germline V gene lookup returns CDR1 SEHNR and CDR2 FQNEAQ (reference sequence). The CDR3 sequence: CASSLGGTSGRATYEQYF. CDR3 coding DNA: TGTGCCAGCAGCTTAGGCGGGACTAGCGGGAGAGCCACCTACGAGCAGTACTTC.

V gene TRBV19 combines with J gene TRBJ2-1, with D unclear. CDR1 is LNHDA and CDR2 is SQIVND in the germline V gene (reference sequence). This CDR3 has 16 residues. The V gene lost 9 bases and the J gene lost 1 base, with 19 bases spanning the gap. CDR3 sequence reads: CASALPGRPSYNEQFF. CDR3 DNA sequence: TGTGCCAGCGCCCTCCCCGGACGACCGTCCTACAATGAGCAGTTCTTC.

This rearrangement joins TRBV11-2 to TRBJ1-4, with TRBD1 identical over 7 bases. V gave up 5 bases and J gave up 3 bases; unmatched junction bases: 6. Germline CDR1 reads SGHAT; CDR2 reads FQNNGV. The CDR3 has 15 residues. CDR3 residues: CASSPQGVPNEKLFF. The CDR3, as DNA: TGTGCCAGCAGCCCCCAGGGGGTCCCTAATGAAAAACTGTTTTTT.

CDR3 region: CASSSRQGGNEQFF. In DNA, the CDR3 is TGTGCCAGCAGCTCCCGACAGGGTGGTAATGAGCAGTTCTTC. The chain joins TRBV7-6 to TRBJ2-1; 7 nucleotides align to TRBD1. Germline V lookup: CDR1 SGHVS, CDR2 FNYEAQ. The length of the CDR3 is 14 residues. Trimming removed 4 bases from V and 7 bases from J; junction bases left unmatched: 7. The full variable domain, with the rest looked up from reference TRBV7-6 and TRBJ2-1, is GAGVSQSPRYKVTKRGQDVALRCDPISGHVSLYWYRQALGQGPEFLTYFNYEAQQDKSGLPNDRFSAERPEGSISTLTIQRTEQRDSAMYRCASSSRQGGNEQFFGPGTRLTVL.

CDR3 sequence: CASRAVVGQETQYF. CDR3 bases: TGCGCCAGCAGGGCGGTGGTGGGGCAAGAGACCCAGTACTTC. The chain combines TRBV5-1 with TRBJ2-5; D unclear. V lost 5 bases and J 2 bases, leaving 13 bases between the germline ends. Germline V gene lookup returns CDR1 SGHRS and CDR2 YFSETQ. The CDR3 covers 14 residues.

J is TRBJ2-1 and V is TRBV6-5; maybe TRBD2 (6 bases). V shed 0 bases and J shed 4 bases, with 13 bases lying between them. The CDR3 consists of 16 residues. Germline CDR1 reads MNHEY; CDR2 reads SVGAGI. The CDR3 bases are TGTGCCAGCAGTTACTCGATAGCGGCAGGATACAATGAGCAGTTCTTC. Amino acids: CASSYSIAAGYNEQFF.

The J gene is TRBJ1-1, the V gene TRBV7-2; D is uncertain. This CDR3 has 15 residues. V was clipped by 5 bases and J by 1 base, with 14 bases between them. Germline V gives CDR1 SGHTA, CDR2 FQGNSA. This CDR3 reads CASSGSRLQNTEAFF. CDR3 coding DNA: TGTGCCAGCAGCGGGTCCAGACTACAGAACACTGAAGCTTTCTTT.

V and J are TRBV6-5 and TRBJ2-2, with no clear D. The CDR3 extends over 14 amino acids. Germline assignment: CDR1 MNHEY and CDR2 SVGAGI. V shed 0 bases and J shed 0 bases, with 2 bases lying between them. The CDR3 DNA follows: TGTGCCAGCAGTTACTCCCCGAACACCGGGGAGCTGTTTTTT. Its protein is CASSYSPNTGELFF.

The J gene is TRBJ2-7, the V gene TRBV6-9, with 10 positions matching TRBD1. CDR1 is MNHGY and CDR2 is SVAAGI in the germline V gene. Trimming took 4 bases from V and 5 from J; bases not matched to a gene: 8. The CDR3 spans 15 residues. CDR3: CASSSPGTGDHEQYF. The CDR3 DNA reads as TGTGCCAGCAGTTCCCCCGGGACAGGGGACCACGAGCAGTACTTC.

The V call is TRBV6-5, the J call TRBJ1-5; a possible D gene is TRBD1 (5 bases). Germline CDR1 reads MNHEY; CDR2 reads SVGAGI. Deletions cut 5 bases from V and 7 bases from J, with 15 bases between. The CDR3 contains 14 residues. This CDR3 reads CASSTRVSDQPQHF. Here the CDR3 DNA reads TGTGCCAGCAGTACCAGGGTTTCTGACCAGCCCCAGCATTTT.

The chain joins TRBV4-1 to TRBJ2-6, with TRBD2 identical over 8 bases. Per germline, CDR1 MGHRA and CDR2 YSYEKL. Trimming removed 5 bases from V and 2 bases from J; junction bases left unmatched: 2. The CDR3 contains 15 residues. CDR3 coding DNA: TGCGCCAGCAGCTCGGGGGGGGCTGGGGCCAACGTCCTGACTTTC. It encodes CASSSGGAGANVLTF.

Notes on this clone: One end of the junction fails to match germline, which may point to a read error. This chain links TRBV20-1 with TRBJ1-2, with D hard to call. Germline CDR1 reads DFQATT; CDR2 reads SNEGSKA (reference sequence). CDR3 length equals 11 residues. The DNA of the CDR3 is TGCAGTGCTAGAATTGCGGCAGAAGGATTCTTC. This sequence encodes CSARIAAEGFF.

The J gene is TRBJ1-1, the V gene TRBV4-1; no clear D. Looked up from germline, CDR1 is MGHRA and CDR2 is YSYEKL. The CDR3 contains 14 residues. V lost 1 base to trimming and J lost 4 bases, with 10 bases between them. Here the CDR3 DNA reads TGCGCCAGCAGCCAAGTGGGTCGGGCCACTGAAGCTTTCTTT. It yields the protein CASSQVGRATEAFF.

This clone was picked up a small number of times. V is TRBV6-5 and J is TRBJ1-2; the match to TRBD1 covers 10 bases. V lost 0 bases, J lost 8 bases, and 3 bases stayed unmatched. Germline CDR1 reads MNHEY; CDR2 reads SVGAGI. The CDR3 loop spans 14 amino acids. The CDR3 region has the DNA TGTGCCAGCAGTTACTCGACAGGGGGCCGGGGCTACACCTTC. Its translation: CASSYSTGGRGYTF.